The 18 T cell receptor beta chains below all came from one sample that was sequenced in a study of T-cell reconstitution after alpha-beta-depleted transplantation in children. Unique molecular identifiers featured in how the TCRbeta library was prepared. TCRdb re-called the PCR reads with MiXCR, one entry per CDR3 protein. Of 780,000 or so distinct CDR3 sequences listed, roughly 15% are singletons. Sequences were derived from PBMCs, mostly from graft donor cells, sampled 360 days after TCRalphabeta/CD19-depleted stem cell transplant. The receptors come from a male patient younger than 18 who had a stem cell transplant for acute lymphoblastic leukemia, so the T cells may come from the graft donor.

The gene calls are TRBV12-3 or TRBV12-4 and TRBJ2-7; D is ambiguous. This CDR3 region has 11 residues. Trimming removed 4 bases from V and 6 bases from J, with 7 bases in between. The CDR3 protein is CASSWHGEQYF. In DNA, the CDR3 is TGTGCCAGCAGTTGGCACGGCGAGCAGTACTTC.

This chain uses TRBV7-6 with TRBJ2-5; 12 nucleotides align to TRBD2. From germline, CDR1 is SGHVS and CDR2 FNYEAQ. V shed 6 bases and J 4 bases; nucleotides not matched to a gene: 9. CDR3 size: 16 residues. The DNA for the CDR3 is TGTGCCAGCAGACACGGGCGGGGACTAGCGGGAGAGACCCAGTACTTC. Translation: CASRHGRGLAGETQYF. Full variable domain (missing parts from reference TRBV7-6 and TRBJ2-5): GAGVSQSPRYKVTKRGQDVALRCDPISGHVSLYWYRQALGQGPEFLTYFNYEAQQDKSGLPNDRFSAERPEGSISTLTIQRTEQRDSAMYRCASRHGRGLAGETQYFGPGTRLLVL.

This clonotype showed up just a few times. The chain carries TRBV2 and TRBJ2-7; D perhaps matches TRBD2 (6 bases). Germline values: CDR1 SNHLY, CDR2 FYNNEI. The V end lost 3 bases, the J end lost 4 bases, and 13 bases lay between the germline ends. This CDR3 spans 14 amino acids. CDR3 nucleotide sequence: TGTGCCAGCAGTGATTTGCGGGAAAGGTACGAGCAGTACTTC. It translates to CASSDLRERYEQYF.

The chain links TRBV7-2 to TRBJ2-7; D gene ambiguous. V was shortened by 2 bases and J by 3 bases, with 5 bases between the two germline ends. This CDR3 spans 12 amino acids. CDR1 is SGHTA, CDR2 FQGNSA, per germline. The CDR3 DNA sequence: TGTGCCAGCAGCTTACACATCTACGAGCAGTACTTC. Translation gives CASSLHIYEQYF.

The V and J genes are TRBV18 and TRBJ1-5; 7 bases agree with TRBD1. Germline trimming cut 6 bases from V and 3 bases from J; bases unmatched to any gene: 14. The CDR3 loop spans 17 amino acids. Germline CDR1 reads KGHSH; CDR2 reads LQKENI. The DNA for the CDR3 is TGTGCCAGCTCTCAAAAGCGGGACAGTGCTTCCAATCAGCCCCAGCATTTT. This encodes CASSQKRDSASNQPQHF.

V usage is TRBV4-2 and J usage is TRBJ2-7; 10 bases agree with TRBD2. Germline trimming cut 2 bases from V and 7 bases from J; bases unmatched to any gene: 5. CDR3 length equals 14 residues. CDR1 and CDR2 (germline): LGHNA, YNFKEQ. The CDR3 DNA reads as TGTGCCAGCAGCCAAACGGGACTAGCGCTTGAGCAGTACTTC. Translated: CASSQTGLALEQYF.

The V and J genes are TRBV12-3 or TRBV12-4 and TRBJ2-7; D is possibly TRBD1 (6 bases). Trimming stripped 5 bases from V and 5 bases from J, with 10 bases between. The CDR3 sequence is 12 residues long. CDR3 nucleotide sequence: TGTGCCAGCAGTACAGGGATGCACGAGCAGTACTTC. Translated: CASSTGMHEQYF.

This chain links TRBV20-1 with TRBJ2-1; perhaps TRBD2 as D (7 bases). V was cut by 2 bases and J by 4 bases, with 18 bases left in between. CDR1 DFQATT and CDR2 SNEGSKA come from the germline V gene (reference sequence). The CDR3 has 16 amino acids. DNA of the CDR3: TGCAGTGCTAGACCTTTAGGGGGGGTGGGTTACAATGAGCAGTTCTTC. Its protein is CSARPLGGVGYNEQFF.

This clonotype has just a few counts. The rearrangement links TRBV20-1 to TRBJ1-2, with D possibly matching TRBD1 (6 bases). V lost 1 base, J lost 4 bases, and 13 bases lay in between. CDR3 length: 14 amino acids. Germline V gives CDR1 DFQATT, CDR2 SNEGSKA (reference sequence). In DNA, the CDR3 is TGCAGTGCTAGAGTCGATCGACAGGTCTATGGCTACACCTTC. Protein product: CSARVDRQVYGYTF.

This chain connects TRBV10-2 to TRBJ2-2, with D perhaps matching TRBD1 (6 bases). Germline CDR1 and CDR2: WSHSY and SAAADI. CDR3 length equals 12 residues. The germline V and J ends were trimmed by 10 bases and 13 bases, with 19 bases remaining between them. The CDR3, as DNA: TGCGCCACCCTACATCGACAGGTGGGGCTGTTTTTT. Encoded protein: CATLHRQVGLFF.

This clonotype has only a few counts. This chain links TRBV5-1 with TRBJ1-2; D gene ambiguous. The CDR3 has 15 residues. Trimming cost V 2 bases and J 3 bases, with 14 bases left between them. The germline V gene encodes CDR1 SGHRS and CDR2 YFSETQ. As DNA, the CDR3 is TGCGCCAGCAGCTTACTCCAGCTTGGGGACTATGGCTACACCTTC. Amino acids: CASSLLQLGDYGYTF. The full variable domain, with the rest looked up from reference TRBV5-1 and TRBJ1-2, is KAGVTQTPRYLIKTRGQQVTLSCSPISGHRSVSWYQQTPGQGLQFLFEYFSETQRNKGNFPGRFSGRQFSNSRSEMNVSTLELGDSALYLCASSLLQLGDYGYTFGSGTRLTVV.

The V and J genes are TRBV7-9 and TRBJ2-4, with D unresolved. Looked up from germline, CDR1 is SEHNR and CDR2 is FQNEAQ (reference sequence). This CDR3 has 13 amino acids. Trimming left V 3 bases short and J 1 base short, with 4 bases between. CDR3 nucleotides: TGTGCCAGCAGCTTGGCTGCCAAAAACATTCAGTACTTC. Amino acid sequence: CASSLAAKNIQYF.

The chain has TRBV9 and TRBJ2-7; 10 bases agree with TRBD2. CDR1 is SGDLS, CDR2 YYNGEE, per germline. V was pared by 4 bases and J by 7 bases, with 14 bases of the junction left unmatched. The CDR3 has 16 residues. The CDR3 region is CASSPRVGLAGVEQYF. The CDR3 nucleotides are TGTGCCAGCAGCCCCCGGGTGGGTCTAGCGGGAGTTGAGCAGTACTTC.

The CDR3: CASSQAAYRARGNAIYF. CDR3 DNA sequence: TGCGCCAGCAGCCAAGCCGCATACAGGGCGAGGGGGAACGCCATATATTTT. The rearrangement links TRBV4-1 to TRBJ1-3, with a weak D call TRBD1 (6 bases). The CDR3 has 17 amino acids. V was clipped by 1 base and J by 11 bases, with 24 bases between them. Germline values: CDR1 MGHRA, CDR2 YSYEKL.

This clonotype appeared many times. Written as DNA, the CDR3 is TGTGCCAGCAGTCGACTAGCGGGAGTAGATACGCAGTATTTT. This encodes CASSRLAGVDTQYF. The rearrangement links TRBV12-3 or TRBV12-4 to TRBJ2-3; 12 bases align to TRBD2. This CDR3 has 14 amino acids. The ends lost 5 bases at V and 5 bases at J; junction bases unmatched: 2.

As DNA, the CDR3 is TGTGCCAGCAGCCCGGAGGGAAGGGGCCGAAACACCATATATTTT. Its translation is CASSPEGRGRNTIYF. The chain is built from TRBV9 and TRBJ1-3, with TRBD1 as a possible D gene (5 bases). V lost 4 bases, J lost 5 bases, and 16 bases lay in between. Germline V gene data show CDR1 as SGDLS and CDR2 as YYNGEE. The length of the CDR3 is 15 residues.

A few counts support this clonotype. CDR3 DNA sequence: TGTGCCATCAACAGACTAGCGGGAGGGACCGAGCAGTACTTC. This sequence encodes CAINRLAGGTEQYF. The chain combines TRBV10-3 with TRBJ2-7; 14 nucleotides match TRBD2. Germline V CDR1 and CDR2: ENHRY, SYGVKD. The CDR3 is made up of 14 amino acids. Losses at the gene ends were 7 bases for V and 6 bases for J; bases not matched to a gene: 5.

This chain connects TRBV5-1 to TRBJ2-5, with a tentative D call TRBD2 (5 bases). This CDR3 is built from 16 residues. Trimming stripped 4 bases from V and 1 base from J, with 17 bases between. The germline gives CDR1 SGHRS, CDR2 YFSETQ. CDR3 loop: CASSHITREFQETQYF. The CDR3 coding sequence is TGCGCCAGCAGCCATATTACAAGGGAGTTCCAAGAGACCCAGTACTTC.